These 18 T cell receptor beta chains came from one sample sequenced in a study of T cells in localized non-small cell lung cancer. Only in-frame clones appear in the TCRdb table, and some are missing; sequencing was by immunoSEQ multiplex PCR. Of roughly 16,000 clones listed, approximately 89% are singletons. The sample here was peripheral blood, taken before any cancer treatment. The receptors derive from an older female donor with stage III squamous cell lung carcinoma.

To note about this clone: One end of the junction fails to match germline, which may point to a read error. The chain carries TRBV11-1 and TRBJ2-1; D remains unclear. The CDR3 is 12 residues long. In germline, CDR1 is SGHAT, CDR2 FQDESV (reference sequence). CDR3 sequence reads: CAGSLDYNEQFF. The CDR3 DNA follows: TGTGCCGGCAGCTTGGACTACAATGAGCAGTTCTTC.

This sequence joins TRBV7-9 and TRBJ1-2; weak D call: TRBD1 (5 bases). V shed 2 bases and J shed 7 bases, with 8 bases lying between them. This CDR3 spans 12 amino acids. Germline V gives CDR1 SEHNR, CDR2 FQNEAQ (reference sequence). The CDR3 DNA sequence: TGTGCCAGCAGCTTAATGGGGCGTGGCTACACCTTC. Translated: CASSLMGRGYTF.

V usage is TRBV29-1 and J usage is TRBJ1-2; D remains ambiguous. CDR1 and CDR2 (germline): SQVTM, ANQGSEA. V lost 1 base and J lost 8, with 23 bases in between. The CDR3 length is 16 residues. The CDR3 loop reads CSVEVDPLGYSRGYTF. Written as DNA, the CDR3 is TGCAGCGTTGAAGTGGACCCCCTTGGGTATTCCCGAGGCTACACCTTC.

The V gene is TRBV6-1, the J gene TRBJ2-1; weak D call: TRBD1 (5 bases). The germline CDR1 and CDR2 sequences are MNHNS and SASEGT. This CDR3 is built from 14 residues. Trimming left V 2 bases short and J 7 bases short, with 12 bases between. The CDR3 DNA reads TGTGCCAGCAGTGAACAGGGTTCGAGGAATGAGCAGTTCTTC. It codes for CASSEQGSRNEQFF.

Only a few counts were recorded for this clone. This chain joins TRBV25-1 and TRBJ1-2; D perhaps matches TRBD1 (5 bases). The V end was cut by 5 bases, the J end by 0 bases, with 16 bases between. This CDR3 spans 16 amino acids. Germline lookup yields CDR1 MGHDK and CDR2 SYGVNS. The CDR3 nucleotides read TGTGCCAGCAGTAACAGGAACTCCGCTACTAACTATGGCTACACCTTC. As protein: CASSNRNSATNYGYTF.

The chain employs TRBV7-9 and TRBJ2-5; D possibly uses TRBD1 or TRBD2 (5 bases each). The CDR3 has 15 residues. The V end lost 3 bases, the J end lost 4 bases, and 15 bases lay between the germline ends. The germline CDR1 and CDR2 sequences are SEHNR and FQNEAQ (reference sequence). CDR3 amino acids: CASSLPGAVGETQYF. CDR3 DNA sequence: TGTGCCAGCAGCTTGCCCGGGGCCGTGGGAGAGACCCAGTACTTC.

This rearrangement joins TRBV21-1 to TRBJ2-7; the table's D call TRBD1 went unverified against the DNA. TRBV21-1 constitutes a pseudogene. The CDR3 totals 16 residues. DNA for the CDR3: TGTGCCAGCAGCAAAGGGGGAGACAGGGGACTCTACGAGCAGTACTTC. Translating it yields CASSKGGDRGLYEQYF.

In this sample, this clone turned up once. The rearrangement links TRBV18 to TRBJ2-7, with 8 bases fitting TRBD2. J was trimmed by 5 bases and V by 4 bases; bases with no gene match: 4. CDR1 and CDR2 from the germline V gene are KGHSH and LQKENI. The length of the CDR3 is 13 residues. The CDR3 is CASSRTSYHEQYF. Here the CDR3 DNA reads TGTGCCAGCTCACGGACTAGCTACCACGAGCAGTACTTC.

Written as DNA, the CDR3 is TGTGCCAGCAGCTCCTTCGGGGGTACTGAAGCTTTCTTT. Residues: CASSSFGGTEAFF. The chain couples TRBV11-3 to TRBJ1-1; D perhaps matches TRBD1 (5 bases). V lost 4 bases and J 5 bases, leaving 11 bases between the germline ends. CDR1 and CDR2 (germline): SGHNT, YENEEA. CDR3 length: 13 amino acids. Supplemented by reference TRBV11-3 and TRBJ1-1, the full variable domain reads EAGVVQSPRYKIIEKKQPVAFWCNPISGHNTLYWYLQNLGQGPELLIRYENEEAVDDSQLPKDRFSAERLKGVDSTLKIQPAELGDSAVYLCASSSFGGTEAFFGQGTRLTVV.

V is TRBV18 and J is TRBJ1-4; 8 nucleotides match TRBD1. The V gene's germline CDR1 is KGHSH and CDR2 LQKENI. The length of the CDR3 is 21 residues. J gave up 3 bases and V 3 bases, and 21 bases lay outside the gene matches. The chain's CDR3 is CASSPLFSPWTGWRANEKLFF. The CDR3 DNA follows: TGTGCCAGCTCACCCCTCTTTTCCCCTTGGACAGGGTGGAGAGCTAATGAAAAACTGTTTTTT.

About this clone itself: At one end, the junction sequence differs from germline, possibly due to a read error. J is TRBJ2-2 and V is TRBV2; 7 bases line up with TRBD2. The germline V gene has CDR1 SNHLY and CDR2 FYNNEI. The CDR3 is 14 residues long. The CDR3 DNA follows: TGTGCCAGTAGTGCGGGGGCGAACACCGGGGAGCTGTTTTTT. Protein sequence: CASSAGANTGELFF.

This chain links TRBV19 with TRBJ2-3; D is unclear. The CDR3 totals 13 residues. V lost 10 bases and J 2 bases, leaving 13 bases between the germline ends. The germline V gene encodes CDR1 LNHDA and CDR2 SQIVND (reference sequence). In DNA, the CDR3 is TGTGCCACCCGAGGACGGGCCACAGATACGCAGTATTTT. Translation: CATRGRATDTQYF.

The count of this clone is one. This sequence joins TRBV18 and TRBJ2-1; D remains unclear. Germline CDR1 and CDR2: KGHSH and LQKENI. Trimming cost V 4 bases and J 5 bases, with 6 bases left between them. The CDR3 loop spans 12 amino acids. The CDR3 here is CASSLVDNEQFF. As DNA, the CDR3 is TGTGCCAGCTCACTCGTAGACAATGAGCAGTTCTTC.

V is TRBV5-4 and J is TRBJ1-2; no definite D call. This CDR3 region has 15 residues. V lost 0 bases and J 11 bases, leaving 20 bases between the germline ends. The germline gives CDR1 SGHNT, CDR2 YYREEE (reference sequence). This CDR3 is CASSLASTVRGKYTF. The DNA for the CDR3 is TGTGCCAGCAGCTTGGCCTCGACCGTACGGGGAAAGTACACCTTC.

J is TRBJ2-3 and V is TRBV7-2, with 10 nucleotides matching TRBD2. The germline V gene has CDR1 SGHTA and CDR2 FQGNSA. J gave up 2 bases and V 6 bases, and 5 bases lay outside the gene matches. CDR3 size: 15 residues. The CDR3 reads CASSWTSGYTDTQYF. CDR3 DNA sequence: TGTGCCAGCAGTTGGACTAGCGGCTACACAGATACGCAGTATTTT.

This chain connects TRBV7-2 to TRBJ1-2; 7 nucleotides line up with TRBD1. The ends lost 5 bases at V and 2 bases at J; junction bases unmatched: 14. This CDR3 has 17 residues. Germline assignment: CDR1 SGHTA and CDR2 FQGNSA. The chain's CDR3 is CASSQRGPGAGNYGYTF. In DNA, the CDR3 is TGTGCCAGCAGCCAAAGGGGGCCAGGTGCGGGGAACTATGGCTACACCTTC.

The rearrangement joins TRBV6-1 to TRBJ2-3, with no clear D. This CDR3 region has 12 residues. Germline CDR1 and CDR2: MNHNS and SASEGT. V lost 2 bases to trimming and J lost 4 bases, with 4 bases between them. DNA for the CDR3: TGTGCCAGCAGTGAAATGGCAGATACGCAGTATTTT. Protein product: CASSEMADTQYF.

This clone occurred once. The chain recombines TRBV30 with TRBJ2-5; TRBD2 is a possible D gene (5 bases). Germline CDR1 reads GTSNPN; CDR2 reads SVGIG (reference sequence). Between the trimmed V and J ends, which lost 5 bases and 4 bases, there was a span of 11 bases. There are 12 residues in the CDR3. The CDR3 reads CAWGRAGETQYF. In DNA, the CDR3 is TGTGCCTGGGGGAGAGCCGGAGAGACCCAGTACTTC.